The present T cell receptor (beta chain) was sequenced within a study of blood T cell repertoires in COVID-19. This table comes from immunoSEQ multiplex PCR, and its TCRdb copy is limited to in-frame clones, with some not included. The sample carries 150,000 to 200,000 clones, around 84% recorded once. The V end lost 6 bases, the J end lost 1 base, and 12 bases lay between the germline ends. In germline, CDR1 is SNHLY, CDR2 FYNNEI. There are 14 residues in the CDR3. This clone was detected a few times. V and J are TRBV2 and TRBJ2-5; a possible D gene is TRBD1 (6 bases). Sample: peripheral blood. The TCR sequence derives from a woman older than 75 with acute or convalescent COVID-19. As DNA, the CDR3 is TGTGCCAGCAGCCTAGGACAGCTCCAAGAGACCCAGTACTTC. It translates to CASSLGQLQETQYF.